Listed below are T cell receptor beta chains from one sample, sequenced in a study of beta chain features in type 1 diabetes. TCRdb's table, derived via immunoSEQ multiplex PCR, lists solely in-frame clones and lacks some. The sample records approximately 250,000 clones, 11% being singletons. Sequences were obtained from naive CD4+ T cells from blood. These receptors were obtained from a man younger than 40 with type 1 diabetes. Each CDR3 is given with its conserved first and last residue. D genes are given only for firm matches. Expanded clones are given a class, and other clones once, few, many or no size at all.

NA	TRBV7-3	TRBJ2-5	NA	TGTGCCAGCAGCCCCACAGGGCGGCAAGAGACCCAGTACTTC	CASSPTGRQETQYF
NA	TRBV10-3	TRBJ1-1	NA	TGTGCCATCAGTGTTGGGCCGACAGTGAACACTGAAGCTTTCTTT	CAISVGPTVNTEAFF
few	TRBV7-9	TRBJ2-1	TRBD2	TGTGCCAGCAGCCCATTGACTAGCGGGACTTCCTACAATGAGCAGTTCTTC	CASSPLTSGTSYNEQFF
NA	TRBV18	TRBJ2-7	NA	TGTGCCAGCTCACCTGGGCGCTACGAGCAGTACTTC	CASSPGRYEQYF
few	TRBV5-4	TRBJ2-1	NA	TGTGCCAGCAGCCCTCGACTAAGTCGGGGGGCCAATGAGCAGTTCTTC	CASSPRLSRGANEQFF
NA	TRBV2	TRBJ2-3	NA	TGTGCCAGCTCTTCACAGGGAAGCACAGATACGCAGTATTTT	CASSSQGSTDTQYF
few	TRBV7-9	TRBJ1-6	NA	TGTGCCACCACATTCTCCTATAATTCACCCCTCCACTTT	CATTFSYNSPLHF
NA	TRBV5-1	TRBJ2-3	NA	TGCGCCAGCAGCATGAACACAGGGCGCACAGATACGCAGTATTTT	CASSMNTGRTDTQYF
few	TRBV4-1	TRBJ2-1	TRBD2	TGCGCCAGTCTCCGCGGGGGGCCCTACAATGAGCAGTTCTTC	CASLRGGPYNEQFF
few	TRBV5-4	TRBJ2-7	TRBD2	TGTGCCAGCAGCCCGCCGGGGGGAAGACAGTACTTC	CASSPPGGRQYF
NA	TRBV25-1	TRBJ1-1	NA	TGTGCCAGCAGTGAATGGGGCGTAACCAGGGGAACTGAAGCTTTCTTT	CASSEWGVTRGTEAFF
NA	TRBV18	TRBJ2-7	TRBD2	TGTGCCAGCTCACCAGATCGGGGGGGCTCCTACGAGCAGTACTTC	CASSPDRGGSYEQYF
few	TRBV5-6	TRBJ1-6	TRBD1	TGTGCCAGCAGGAAGACAGGGACCTCACCCCTCCACTTT	CASRKTGTSPLHF
NA	TRBV4-2	TRBJ2-7	TRBD1	TGTGCCAGCAGCCAAGTATGGGGGGACAGGGTCCACGAGCAGTACTTC	CASSQVWGDRVHEQYF
few	TRBV7-3	TRBJ2-1	TRBD1	TGTGCCAGCAGCTTCGCTGAGGGGGCTGAGCAGTTCTTC	CASSFAEGAEQFF
NA	TRBV10-3	TRBJ2-1	TRBD1	TGTGCCATCAGTGAGTTCCGGACAGGGGACAATGAGCAGTTCTTC	CAISEFRTGDNEQFF